The clone carrying this TCR beta chain was seen only a few times. Antigen specificity is unknown. Preparation of the TCRbeta library used unique molecular identifiers. Using its own MiXCR run on the PCR reads, TCRdb lists one record per CDR3 protein. The sample carries hundreds of thousands of distinct CDR3 sequences, 10% to 15% recorded once. This entry is derived from a study of T-cell reconstitution after alpha-beta-depleted transplantation in children. Study-level findings and limits: At one year after transplant, newly produced T cells mostly accounted for T-cell counts and diversity.

The specimen comprised PBMCs, mostly from graft donor cells, sampled 360 days after TCRalphabeta/CD19-depleted stem cell transplant. The clonotype was recovered from a male patient between 5 and 17 years old who had a stem cell transplant for acute myeloid leukemia, so the T cells may come from the graft donor.

The CDR3 DNA reads as TGTGCCAGCAGTTTAGCGCTGGGTCTCGGGAATCAGCCCCAGCATTTT. Translating gives CASSLALGLGNQPQHF. The V and J genes are TRBV12-3 or TRBV12-4 and TRBJ1-5; no clear D gene. This CDR3 has 16 residues. Trimming took off 0 bases at V and 4 bases at J, with 13 bases between the two ends.